The 7 T cell receptor beta chains given below trace back to one sample, sequenced in a study of cytomegalovirus exposure and HLA in healthy donors (dated by TCRdb to 2017 to 2019). The library was produced with the immunoSEQ multiplex PCR assay. In TCRdb, the immuneACCESS table is reduced to in-frame sequences with V and J assigned. These tables do not hold every clone; where another copy was compared, an unresolved V gene accounts for under half, and the others remain unexplained. The sample data list 300,000 to 400,000 clones, and 86% of these were observed just once. Jointly, the top ten make up roughly 0.8% of the sample. Input material: PBMCs. Source of these receptors: a woman in her late teens or twenties in good health and CMV-seronegative.

This clone was seen just once. The rearrangement links TRBV13 to TRBJ2-1; possible D gene TRBD2, 6 bases. From germline, CDR1 is PRHDT and CDR2 FYEKMQ (reference sequence). The CDR3 consists of 14 residues. Trimming removed 5 bases from V and 5 bases from J, with 13 bases in between. The CDR3, as DNA: TGTGCCAGCAGCCCCGGGAGACTCAACAATGAGCAGTTCTTC. Translating gives CASSPGRLNNEQFF. The entire variable domain, with the rest obtained from reference TRBV13 and TRBJ2-1, is as follows: AAGVIQSPRHLIKEKRETATLKCYPIPRHDTVYWYQQGPGQDPQFLISFYEKMQSDKGSIPDRFSAQQFSDYHSELNMSSLELGDSALYFCASSPGRLNNEQFFGPGTRLTVL.

This clone has only a few counts. The chain recombines TRBV27 with TRBJ1-6, with D perhaps matching TRBD1 (6 bases). Germline values: CDR1 MNHEY, CDR2 SMNVEV (reference sequence). The CDR3 is 20 amino acids. V dropped 4 bases and J dropped 0 bases, with 22 bases sitting between them. The CDR3 bases are TGTGCCAGCAGTTCTACGATTCTTCACAGGGTCAGCTCCTATAATTCACCCCTCCACTTT. This sequence encodes CASSSTILHRVSSYNSPLHF.

In this sample, this clone turned up a few times. This chain uses TRBV6-5 with TRBJ1-5; D gene ambiguous. CDR3 size: 13 residues. Trimming stripped 6 bases from V and 0 bases from J, with 6 bases between. Germline loops: CDR1 MNHEY, CDR2 SVGAGI. CDR3 nucleotide sequence: TGTGCCAGCAGCCTTAATAGCAATCAGCCCCAGCATTTT. It yields the protein CASSLNSNQPQHF.

The rearrangement links TRBV11-3 to TRBJ2-7, with 9 positions matching TRBD1. The CDR3 has 13 amino acids. The V gene end was trimmed by 4 bases and the J gene end by 5 bases; junction bases not matched to a gene: 3. Germline values: CDR1 SGHNT, CDR2 YENEEA. CDR3 in amino acids: CASSWTGAHEQYF. The CDR3 DNA reads TGTGCCAGCAGCTGGACAGGGGCCCACGAGCAGTACTTC.

This rearrangement joins TRBV7-9 to TRBJ1-1, with D hard to call. This CDR3 is built from 14 residues. Germline lookup yields CDR1 SEHNR and CDR2 FQNEAQ (reference sequence). V lost 1 base to trimming and J lost 6 bases, with 12 bases between them. The CDR3 DNA is TGTGCCAGCAGCTTAGTCGTCCGCCAGTCTGAAGCTTTCTTT. Protein sequence: CASSLVVRQSEAFF.

The CDR3 reads CASRFGHKNTEAFF. CDR3 sequence (DNA): TGTGCCAGCAGATTCGGACACAAGAACACTGAAGCTTTCTTT. The V and J genes are TRBV2 and TRBJ1-1; the D gene is possibly TRBD1 (5 bases). The CDR3 covers 14 residues. Germline assignment: CDR1 SNHLY and CDR2 FYNNEI. V lost 6 bases, J lost 1 base, and 12 bases lay in between.

V and J are TRBV28 and TRBJ1-5, with TRBD1 matching over 12 bases. Losses at the gene ends were 2 bases for V and 2 bases for J; bases not matched to a gene: 10. The CDR3 runs 19 residues. Looked up from germline, CDR1 is MDHEN and CDR2 is SYDVKM. CDR3 nucleotides: TGTGCCAGCAGTTTAATAGCGGGACAGGGGGCTATAGGCAATCAGCCCCAGCATTTT. This encodes CASSLIAGQGAIGNQPQHF.